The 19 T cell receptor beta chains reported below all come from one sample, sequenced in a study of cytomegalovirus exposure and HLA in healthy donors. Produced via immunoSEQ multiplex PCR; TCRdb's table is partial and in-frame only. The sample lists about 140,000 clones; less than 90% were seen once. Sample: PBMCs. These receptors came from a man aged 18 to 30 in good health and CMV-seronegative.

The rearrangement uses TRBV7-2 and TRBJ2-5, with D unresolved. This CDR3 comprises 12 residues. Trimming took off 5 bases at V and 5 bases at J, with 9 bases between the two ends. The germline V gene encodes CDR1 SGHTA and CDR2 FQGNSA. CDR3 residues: CASSVLTETQYF. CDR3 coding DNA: TGTGCCAGCAGCGTCCTCACTGAGACCCAGTACTTC. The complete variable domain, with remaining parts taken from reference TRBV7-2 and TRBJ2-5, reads GAGVSQSPSNKVTEKGKDVELRCDPISGHTALYWYRQSLGQGLEFLIYFQGNSAPDKSGLPSDRFSAERTGGSVSTLTIQRTQQEDSAVYLCASSVLTETQYFGPGTRLLVL.

CDR3 protein: CASSVGPPSGHGYTF. The CDR3 region has the DNA TGTGCCAGCAGCGTGGGGCCCCCATCTGGCCATGGCTACACCTTC. The rearrangement joins TRBV9 to TRBJ1-2, with TRBD1 as a possible D gene (5 bases). Germline loops: CDR1 SGDLS, CDR2 YYNGEE. Trimming shortened V by 2 bases and J by 6 bases, and 17 bases separated the two germline ends. This CDR3 has 15 residues. The entire variable domain, with the rest obtained from reference TRBV9 and TRBJ1-2, is as follows: DSGVTQTPKHLITATGQRVTLRCSPRSGDLSVYWYQQSLDQGLQFLIQYYNGEERAKGNILERFSAQQFPDLHSELNLSSLELGDSALYFCASSVGPPSGHGYTFGSGTRLTVV.

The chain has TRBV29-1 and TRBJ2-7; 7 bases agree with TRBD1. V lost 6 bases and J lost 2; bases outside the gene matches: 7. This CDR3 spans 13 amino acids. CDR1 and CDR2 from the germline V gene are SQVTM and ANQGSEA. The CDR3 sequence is CSVGGQPTYEQYF. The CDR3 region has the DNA TGCAGCGTAGGGGGACAGCCAACCTACGAGCAGTACTTC.

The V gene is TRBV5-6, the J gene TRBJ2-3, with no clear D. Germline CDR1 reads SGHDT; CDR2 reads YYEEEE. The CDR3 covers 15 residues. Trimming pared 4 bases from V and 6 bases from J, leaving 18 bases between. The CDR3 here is CASSAQDLRWDTQYF. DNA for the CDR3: TGTGCCAGCAGCGCCCAGGATTTGCGATGGGATACGCAGTATTTT. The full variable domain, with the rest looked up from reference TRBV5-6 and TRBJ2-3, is DAGVTQSPTHLIKTRGQQVTLRCSPKSGHDTVSWYQQALGQGPQFIFQYYEEEERQRGNFPDRFSGHQFPNYSSELNVNALLLGDSALYLCASSAQDLRWDTQYFGPGTRLTVL.

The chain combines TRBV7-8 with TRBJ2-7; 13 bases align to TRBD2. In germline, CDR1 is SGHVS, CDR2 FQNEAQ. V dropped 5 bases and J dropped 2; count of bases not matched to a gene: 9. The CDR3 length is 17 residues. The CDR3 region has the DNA TGTGCCAGCAGCCGCAAATGGACTAGCGGGAGTCCCTACGAGCAGTACTTC. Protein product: CASSRKWTSGSPYEQYF.

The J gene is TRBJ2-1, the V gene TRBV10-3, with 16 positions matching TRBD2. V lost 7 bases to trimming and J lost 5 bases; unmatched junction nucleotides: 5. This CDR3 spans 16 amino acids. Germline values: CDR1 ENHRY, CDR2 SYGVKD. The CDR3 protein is CAIMGTSGRANNEQFF. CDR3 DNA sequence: TGTGCCATCATGGGGACTAGCGGGAGGGCCAACAATGAGCAGTTCTTC.

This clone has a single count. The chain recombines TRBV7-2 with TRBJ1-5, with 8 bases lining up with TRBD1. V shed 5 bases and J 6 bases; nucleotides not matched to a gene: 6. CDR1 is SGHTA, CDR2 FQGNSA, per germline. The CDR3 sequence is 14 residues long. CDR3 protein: CASSGQGYGQPQHF. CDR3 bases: TGTGCCAGCAGCGGACAGGGTTACGGTCAGCCCCAGCATTTT.

The CDR3 region has the DNA TGTGCCAGCAGTTTAAGGGGGACAGGGGGCACTGGAAACACCATATATTTT. Amino acids: CASSLRGTGGTGNTIYF. The chain links TRBV27 to TRBJ1-3; the match to TRBD1 covers 12 bases. The V segment lost 2 bases and the J segment 2 bases; nucleotides outside the gene matches: 4. CDR1 and CDR2 (germline): MNHEY, SMNVEV (reference sequence). The CDR3 extends over 17 amino acids.

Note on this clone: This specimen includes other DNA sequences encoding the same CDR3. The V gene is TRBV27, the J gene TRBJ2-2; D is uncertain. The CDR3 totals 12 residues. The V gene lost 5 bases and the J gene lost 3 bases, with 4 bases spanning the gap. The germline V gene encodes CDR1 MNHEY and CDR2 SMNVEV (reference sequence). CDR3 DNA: TGTGCCAGCAGTCCCTACACCGGGGAGCTGTTTTTT. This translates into CASSPYTGELFF.

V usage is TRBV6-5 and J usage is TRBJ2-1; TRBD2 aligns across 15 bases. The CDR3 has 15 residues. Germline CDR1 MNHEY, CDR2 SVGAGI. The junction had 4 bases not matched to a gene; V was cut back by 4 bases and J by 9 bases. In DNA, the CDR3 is TGTGCCAGCAGTTCTGGACTAGCGGGGGGGGTTGAGCAGTTCTTC. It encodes CASSSGLAGGVEQFF.

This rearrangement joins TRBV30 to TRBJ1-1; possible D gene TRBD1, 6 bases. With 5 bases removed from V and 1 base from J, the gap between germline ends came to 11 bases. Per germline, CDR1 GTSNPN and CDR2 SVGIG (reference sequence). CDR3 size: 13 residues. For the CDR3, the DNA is TGTGCCTGGGGAACAGGGAGGAACACTGAAGCTTTCTTT. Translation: CAWGTGRNTEAFF.

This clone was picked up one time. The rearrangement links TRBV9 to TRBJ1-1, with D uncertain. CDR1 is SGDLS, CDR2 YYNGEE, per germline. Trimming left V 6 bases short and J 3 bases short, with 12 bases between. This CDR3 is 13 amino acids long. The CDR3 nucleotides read TGTGCCAGCACGAGCCAGACACACACTGAAGCTTTCTTT. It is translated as CASTSQTHTEAFF.

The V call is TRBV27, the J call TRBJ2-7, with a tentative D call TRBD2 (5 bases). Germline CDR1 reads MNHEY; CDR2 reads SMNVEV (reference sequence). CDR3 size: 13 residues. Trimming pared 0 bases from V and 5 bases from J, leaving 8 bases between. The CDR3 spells CASSLSLADEQYF. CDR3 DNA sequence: TGTGCCAGCAGTTTATCTCTAGCCGACGAGCAGTACTTC.

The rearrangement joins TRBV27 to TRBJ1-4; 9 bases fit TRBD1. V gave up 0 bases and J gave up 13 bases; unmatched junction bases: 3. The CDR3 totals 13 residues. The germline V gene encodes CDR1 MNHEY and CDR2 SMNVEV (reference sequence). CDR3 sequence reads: CASSLSDRGRLFF. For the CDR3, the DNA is TGTGCCAGCAGTTTATCGGACAGGGGAAGACTGTTTTTT.

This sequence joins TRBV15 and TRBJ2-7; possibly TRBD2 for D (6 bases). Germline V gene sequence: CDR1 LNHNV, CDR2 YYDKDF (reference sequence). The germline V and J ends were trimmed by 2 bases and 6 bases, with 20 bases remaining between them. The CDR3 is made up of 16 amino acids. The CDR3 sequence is CATSRSLGGVRGEQYF. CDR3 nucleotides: TGTGCCACCAGCAGATCCCTGGGGGGAGTGAGGGGCGAGCAGTACTTC.

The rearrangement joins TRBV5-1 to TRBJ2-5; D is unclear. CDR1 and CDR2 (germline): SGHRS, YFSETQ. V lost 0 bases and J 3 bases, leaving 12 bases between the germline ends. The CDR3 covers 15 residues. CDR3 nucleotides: TGCGCCAGCAGCTTGGGAGGCCTCCGTAAAGAGACCCAGTACTTC. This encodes CASSLGGLRKETQYF.

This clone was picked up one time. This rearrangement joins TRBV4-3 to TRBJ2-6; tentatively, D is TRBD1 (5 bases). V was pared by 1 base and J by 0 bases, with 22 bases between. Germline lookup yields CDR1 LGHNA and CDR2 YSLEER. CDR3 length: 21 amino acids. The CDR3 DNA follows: TGCGCCAGCAGCCAAGCTTCTCTTTTGGGGCAGGGAAGCTCTGGGGCCAACGTCCTGACTTTC. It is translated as CASSQASLLGQGSSGANVLTF.

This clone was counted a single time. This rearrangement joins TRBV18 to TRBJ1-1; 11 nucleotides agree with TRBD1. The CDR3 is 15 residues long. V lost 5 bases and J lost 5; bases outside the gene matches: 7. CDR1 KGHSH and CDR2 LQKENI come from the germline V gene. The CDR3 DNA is TGTGCCAGCTCATTAGGACAGGGGGCTTTAACTGAAGCTTTCTTT. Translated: CASSLGQGALTEAFF.

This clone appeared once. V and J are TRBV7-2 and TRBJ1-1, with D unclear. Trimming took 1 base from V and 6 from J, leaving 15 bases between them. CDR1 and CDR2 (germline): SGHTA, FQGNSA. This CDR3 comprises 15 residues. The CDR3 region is CASSLENVLASEAFF. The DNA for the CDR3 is TGTGCCAGCAGCTTAGAGAACGTCTTAGCGTCTGAAGCTTTCTTT.